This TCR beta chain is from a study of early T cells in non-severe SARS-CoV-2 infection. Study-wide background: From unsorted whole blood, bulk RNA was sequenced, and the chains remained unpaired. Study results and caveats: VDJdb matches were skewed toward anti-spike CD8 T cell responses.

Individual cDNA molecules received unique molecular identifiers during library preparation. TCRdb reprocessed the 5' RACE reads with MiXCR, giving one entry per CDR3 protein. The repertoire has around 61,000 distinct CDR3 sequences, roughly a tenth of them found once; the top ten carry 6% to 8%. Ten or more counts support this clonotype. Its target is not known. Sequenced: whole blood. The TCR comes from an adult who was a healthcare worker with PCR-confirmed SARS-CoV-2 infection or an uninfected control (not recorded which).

The CDR3 sequence: CSVEDRGGSTDTQYF. The CDR3, as DNA: TGCAGCGTTGAAGATCGCGGGGGTAGCACAGATACGCAGTATTTT. The chain joins TRBV29-1 to TRBJ2-3, with TRBD2 matching 7 bases. Looked up from germline, CDR1 is SQVTM and CDR2 is ANQGSEA. CDR3 length equals 15 residues. Unmatched junction bases numbered 3, after V lost 0 bases and J lost 0 bases.